This TCR beta chain was sequenced in a study of blood T cell repertoires in COVID-19. Study context: Specimens from acute and convalescent COVID-19 originated in the United States, Italy and Spain. Nucleic acid was either cDNA or gDNA, and it came from T cells, B-cell-depleted T cells, or PBMCs.

The CDR3 runs 15 residues. CDR1 and CDR2 (germline): LGHNA, YNFKEQ. V was shortened by 1 base and J by 0 bases, with 9 bases between the two germline ends. Methods used by the authors: Estimation of nucleated cell counts was performed using reference gene primer amplification. Only in-frame clones appear in the TCRdb table, and some are missing; sequencing was by immunoSEQ multiplex PCR. The DNA was the basis for D and trimming; V, J and clone size are from that table. The data hold 75,000 to 95,000 clones, with about 90% observed a single time. The receptor was isolated from a man aged 50-59 years with active COVID-19. This chain joins TRBV4-2 and TRBJ2-5, with a tentative D call TRBD2 (6 bases). Sequencing was done on a sample of peripheral blood. The CDR3 spells CASSQGDWDQETQYF. In DNA, the CDR3 is TGTGCCAGCAGCCAAGGGGACTGGGACCAAGAGACCCAGTACTTC.